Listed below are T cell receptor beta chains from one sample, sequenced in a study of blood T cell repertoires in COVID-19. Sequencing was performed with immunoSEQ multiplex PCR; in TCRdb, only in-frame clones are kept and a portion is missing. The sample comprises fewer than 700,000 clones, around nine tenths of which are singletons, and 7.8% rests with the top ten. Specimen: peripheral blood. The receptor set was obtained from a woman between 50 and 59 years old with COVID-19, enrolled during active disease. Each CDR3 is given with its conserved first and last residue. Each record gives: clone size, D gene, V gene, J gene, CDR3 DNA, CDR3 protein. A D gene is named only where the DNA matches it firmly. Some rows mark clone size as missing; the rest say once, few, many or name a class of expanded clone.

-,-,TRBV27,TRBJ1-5,TGTGCCAGCTACAACGAATGGCTAGGGGGGGGACCCAATCAGCCCCAGCATTTT,CASYNEWLGGGPNQPQHF
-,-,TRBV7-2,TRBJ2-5,TGTGCCAGCAGCCCCTCCCAAGCGCGGGTGGAGACCCAGTACTTC,CASSPSQARVETQYF
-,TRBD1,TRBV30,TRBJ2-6,TGTGCCTGGAACATGCCGGAGGACAGGGGTTACTCTGGGGCCAACGTCCTGACTTTC,CAWNMPEDRGYSGANVLTF
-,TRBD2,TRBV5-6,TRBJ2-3,TGTGCCAGCAGCCCCGGGGGGGCCGACACAGATACGCAGTATTTT,CASSPGGADTDTQYF
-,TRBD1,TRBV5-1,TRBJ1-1,TGCGCCAGCAGCTTGCAGGGGGTACGGGTTGAAGCTTTCTTT,CASSLQGVRVEAFF
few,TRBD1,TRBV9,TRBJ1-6,TGTGCCAGCACCGGACCAGGGGGCGGTACACCCCTCCACTTT,CASTGPGGGTPLHF
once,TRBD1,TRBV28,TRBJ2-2,TGTGCCAGCAGTTCCCCGGGACAGGGCCCTAACACCGGGGAGCTGTTTTTT,CASSSPGQGPNTGELFF
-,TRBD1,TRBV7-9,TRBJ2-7,TGTGCCAGCAGCTTAACCCCCGGGACAGGGGTTCTGGAGCAGTACTTC,CASSLTPGTGVLEQYF
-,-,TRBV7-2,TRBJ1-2,TGTGCCAGCAGCTCCTCCGGGGGAGGATCTAACTATGGCTACACCTTC,CASSSSGGGSNYGYTF
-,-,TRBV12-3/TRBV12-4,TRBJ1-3,TGTGCCAGCAGTCCGGGAGGGGTACACACCATATATTTT,CASSPGGVHTIYF
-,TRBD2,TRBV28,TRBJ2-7,TGTGCCAGCAGTTTAAGCGGGGGGAACGAGCAGTACTTC,CASSLSGGNEQYF
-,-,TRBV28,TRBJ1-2,TGTGCCAGCAGTTTAAGAGGAGTTGGGTCTTTTAACTATGGCTACACCTTC,CASSLRGVGSFNYGYTF
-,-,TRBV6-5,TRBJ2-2,TGTGCCGGTGGCAGGGGCACCGGGGAGCTGTTTTTT,CAGGRGTGELFF
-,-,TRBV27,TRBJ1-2,TGTGCCAGCAGTTTGGGCCCAACCTATGGCTACACCTTC,CASSLGPTYGYTF
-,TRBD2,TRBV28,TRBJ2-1,TGTGCCAGCACCCTTGCGGGAGGGGCCGGGCAGTTCTTC,CASTLAGGAGQFF
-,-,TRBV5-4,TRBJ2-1,TGTGCCAGCAGCTTATGGGGCGCTAATGAGCAGTTCTTC,CASSLWGANEQFF
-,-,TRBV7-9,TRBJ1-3,TGTGCCAGCAGCTTGACTCATGGAAACACCATATATTTT,CASSLTHGNTIYF
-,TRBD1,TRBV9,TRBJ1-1,TGTGCCAGCAGCGTCGTACAGGGGGCGAACACTGAAGCTTTCTTT,CASSVVQGANTEAFF
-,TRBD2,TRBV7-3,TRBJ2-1,TGTGCCAGCACCCAACTAGCGGGTGGAGCAAATGAGCAGTTCTTC,CASTQLAGGANEQFF
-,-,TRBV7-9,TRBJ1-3,TGTGCCAGCAGCCCTAGTTCTTCGGGAAACACCATATATTTT,CASSPSSSGNTIYF
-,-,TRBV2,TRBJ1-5,TGTGCCAGCCACCAGGGAAATTATCAGCCCCAGCATTTT,CASHQGNYQPQHF
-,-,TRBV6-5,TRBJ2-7,TGTGCCAGCTCTATGGACATTAACTACGAGCAGTACTTC,CASSMDINYEQYF
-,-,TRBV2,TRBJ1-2,TGTGCCAGCAGTTCCTCCGGGAACTATGGCTACACCTTC,CASSSSGNYGYTF
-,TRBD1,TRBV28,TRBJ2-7,TGTGCCAGCAGCTCGACAGGGTTCGGGTTCTACGAGCAGTACTTC,CASSSTGFGFYEQYF
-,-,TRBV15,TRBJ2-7,TGTGCCACCAGCAGAGATCGAGGACAGTCCTACGAGCAGTACTTC,CATSRDRGQSYEQYF